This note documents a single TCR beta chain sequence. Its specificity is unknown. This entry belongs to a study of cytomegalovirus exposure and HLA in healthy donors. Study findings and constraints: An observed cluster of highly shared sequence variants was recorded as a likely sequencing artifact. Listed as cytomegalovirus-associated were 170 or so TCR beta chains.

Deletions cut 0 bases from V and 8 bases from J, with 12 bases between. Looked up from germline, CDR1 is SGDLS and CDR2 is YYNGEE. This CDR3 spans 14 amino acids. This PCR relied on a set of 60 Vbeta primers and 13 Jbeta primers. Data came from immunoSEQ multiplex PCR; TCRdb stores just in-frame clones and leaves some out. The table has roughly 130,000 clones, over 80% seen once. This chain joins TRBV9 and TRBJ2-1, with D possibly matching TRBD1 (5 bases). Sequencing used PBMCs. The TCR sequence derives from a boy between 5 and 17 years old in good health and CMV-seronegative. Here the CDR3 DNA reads TGTGCCAGCAGCGTAGACGCTGGGGCGGATGAGCAGTTCTTC. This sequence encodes CASSVDAGADEQFF.